The TCR beta chain under discussion was sequenced for a study of cytomegalovirus exposure and HLA in healthy donors. Concerning this clone itself: Its target is not known.

PCR employed 60 Vbeta and 13 Jbeta primers. The repertoire was sequenced with immunoSEQ multiplex PCR; TCRdb's copy has only in-frame clones and lacks some. Altogether 100,000 to 150,000 clones are present, around 78% being singletons, with the ten largest covering 20%. Findings of the study overall: Immune exposure information comprised only CMV serostatus. Reports credit the classifier with highly specific, highly sensitive diagnosis of cytomegalovirus status. Presence/absence analyses assumed roughly uniform sequencing depth across donors.

Everyone who donated was a healthy bone marrow donor. The CDR3 has 13 amino acids. Between the trimmed V and J ends, which lost 3 bases and 3 bases, there was a span of 8 bases. The germline V gene has CDR1 KGHSH and CDR2 LQKENI. Sequenced material: PBMCs. V is TRBV18 and J is TRBJ1-1; possibly TRBD1 for D (5 bases). The sequence was collected from a man aged 18 to 35 in good health and CMV-seropositive. CDR3 in DNA: TGTGCCAGCTCACCTGCAGGGTACACTGAAGCTTTCTTT. The encoded protein is CASSPAGYTEAFF.